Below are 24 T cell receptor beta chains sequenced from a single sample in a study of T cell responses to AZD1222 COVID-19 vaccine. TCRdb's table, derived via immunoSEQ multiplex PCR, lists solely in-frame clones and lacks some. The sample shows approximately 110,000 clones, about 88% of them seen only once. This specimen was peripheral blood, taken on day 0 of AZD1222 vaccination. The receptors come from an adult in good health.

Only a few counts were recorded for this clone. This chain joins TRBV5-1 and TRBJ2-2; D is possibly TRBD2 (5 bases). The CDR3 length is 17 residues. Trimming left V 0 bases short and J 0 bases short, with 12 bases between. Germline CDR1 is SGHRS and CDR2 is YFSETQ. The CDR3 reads CASSLGPTRANTGELFF. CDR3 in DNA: TGCGCCAGCAGCTTGGGGCCCACTAGGGCGAACACCGGGGAGCTGTTTTTT.

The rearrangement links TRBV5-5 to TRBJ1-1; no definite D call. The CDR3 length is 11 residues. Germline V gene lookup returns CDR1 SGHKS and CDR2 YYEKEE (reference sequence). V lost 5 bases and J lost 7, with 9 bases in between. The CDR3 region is CASRSPSEAFF. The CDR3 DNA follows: TGTGCCAGCAGGTCCCCGAGTGAAGCTTTCTTT.

CDR3 bases: TGTGCCAGCAGTACCCCGGGATTTAATGAAAAACTGTTTTTT. Translated, it gives CASSTPGFNEKLFF. The V call is TRBV6-5, the J call TRBJ1-4, with D unresolved. The CDR3 runs 14 residues. V was trimmed by 5 bases and J by 4 bases, leaving 11 bases between them. CDR1 and CDR2 from the germline V gene are MNHEY and SVGAGI.

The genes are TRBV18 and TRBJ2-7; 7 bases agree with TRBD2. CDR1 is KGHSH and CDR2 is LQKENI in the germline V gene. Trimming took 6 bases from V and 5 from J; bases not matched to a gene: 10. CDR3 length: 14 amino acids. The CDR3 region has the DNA TGTGCCAGCTCGCCCCCACGGGGGAGGGACGAGCAGTACTTC. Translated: CASSPPRGRDEQYF.

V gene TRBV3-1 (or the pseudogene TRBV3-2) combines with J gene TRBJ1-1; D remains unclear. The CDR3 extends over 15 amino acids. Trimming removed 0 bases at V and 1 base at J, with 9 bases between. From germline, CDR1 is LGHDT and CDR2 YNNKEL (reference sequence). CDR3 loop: CASSQEHNSNTEAFF. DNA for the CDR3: TGTGCCAGCAGCCAAGAACACAACTCGAACACTGAAGCTTTCTTT.

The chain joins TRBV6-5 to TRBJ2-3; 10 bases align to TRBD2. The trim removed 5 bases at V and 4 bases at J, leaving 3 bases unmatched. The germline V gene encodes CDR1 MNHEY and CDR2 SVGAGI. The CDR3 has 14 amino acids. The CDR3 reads CASSLAGAADTQYF. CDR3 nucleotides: TGTGCCAGCAGTCTAGCGGGAGCCGCAGATACGCAGTATTTT.

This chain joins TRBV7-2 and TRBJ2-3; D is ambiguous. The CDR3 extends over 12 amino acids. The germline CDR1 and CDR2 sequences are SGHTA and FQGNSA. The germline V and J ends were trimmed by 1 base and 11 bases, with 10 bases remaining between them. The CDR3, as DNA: TGTGCCAGCAGCTTAGACACGGGTCTGCAGTATTTT. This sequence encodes CASSLDTGLQYF.

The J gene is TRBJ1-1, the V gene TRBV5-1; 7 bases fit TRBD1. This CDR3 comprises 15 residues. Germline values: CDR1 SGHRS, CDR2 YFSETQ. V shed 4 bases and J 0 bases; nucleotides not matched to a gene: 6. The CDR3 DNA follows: TGCGCCAGCAGCAAAGGGACAGAAATGAACACTGAAGCTTTCTTT. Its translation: CASSKGTEMNTEAFF.

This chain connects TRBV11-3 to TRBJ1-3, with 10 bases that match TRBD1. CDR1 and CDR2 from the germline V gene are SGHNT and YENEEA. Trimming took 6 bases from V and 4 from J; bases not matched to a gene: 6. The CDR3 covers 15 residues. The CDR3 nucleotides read TGTGCCAGCAGTCTTGGACAGGGGGGAGGAAACACCATATATTTT. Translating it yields CASSLGQGGGNTIYF.

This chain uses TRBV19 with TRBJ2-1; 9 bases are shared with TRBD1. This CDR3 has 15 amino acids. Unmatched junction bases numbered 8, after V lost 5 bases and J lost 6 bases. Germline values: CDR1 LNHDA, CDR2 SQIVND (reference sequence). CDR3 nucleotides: TGTGCCAGTAGTCAGACAGGGGGATTAGGCAATGAGCAGTTCTTC. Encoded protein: CASSQTGGLGNEQFF.

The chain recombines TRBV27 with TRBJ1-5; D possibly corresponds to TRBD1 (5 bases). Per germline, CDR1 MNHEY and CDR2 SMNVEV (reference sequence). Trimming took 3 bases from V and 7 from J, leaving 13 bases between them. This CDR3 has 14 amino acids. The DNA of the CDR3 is TGTGCCAGCAGTTTTCTCGGGGGTAGACAGCCCCAGCATTTT. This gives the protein CASSFLGGRQPQHF.

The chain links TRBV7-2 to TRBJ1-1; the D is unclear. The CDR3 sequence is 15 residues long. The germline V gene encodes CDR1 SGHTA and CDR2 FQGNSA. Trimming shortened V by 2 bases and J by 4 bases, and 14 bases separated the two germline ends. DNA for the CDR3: TGTGCCAGCAGCTTACGGGGTACCACGGGCACTGAAGCTTTCTTT. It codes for CASSLRGTTGTEAFF.

The CDR3: CASSLTGSGNTIYF. The CDR3 DNA sequence: TGTGCCAGCAGTTTGACAGGGTCTGGAAACACCATATATTTT. This chain joins TRBV6-5 and TRBJ1-3, with TRBD1 matching 7 bases. V gave up 4 bases and J gave up 1 base; unmatched junction bases: 1. This CDR3 is 14 amino acids long. Germline CDR1 and CDR2: MNHEY and SVGAGI.

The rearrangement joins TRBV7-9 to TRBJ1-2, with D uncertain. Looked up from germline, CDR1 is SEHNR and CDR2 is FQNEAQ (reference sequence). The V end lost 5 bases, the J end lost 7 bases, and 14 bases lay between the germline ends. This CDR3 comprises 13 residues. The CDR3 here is CASSPGVTSGYTF. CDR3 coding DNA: TGTGCCAGCAGCCCCGGCGTGACGAGTGGCTACACCTTC.

CDR3 bases: TGTGCCAGCAGCTTTTGGGAGAGGGGTCAGCCCCAGCATTTT. This translates into CASSFWERGQPQHF. This chain connects TRBV7-2 to TRBJ1-5; D might be TRBD1 (5 bases). The CDR3 totals 14 residues. Germline V CDR1 and CDR2: SGHTA, FQGNSA. V lost 3 bases and J lost 6, with 12 bases in between.

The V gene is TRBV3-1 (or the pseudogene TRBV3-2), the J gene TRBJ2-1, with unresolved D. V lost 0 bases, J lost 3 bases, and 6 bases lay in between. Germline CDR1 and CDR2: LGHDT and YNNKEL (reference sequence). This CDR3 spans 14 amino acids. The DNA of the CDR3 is TGTGCCAGCAGCCAAGACGGCGGCTACAATGAGCAGTTCTTC. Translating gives CASSQDGGYNEQFF.

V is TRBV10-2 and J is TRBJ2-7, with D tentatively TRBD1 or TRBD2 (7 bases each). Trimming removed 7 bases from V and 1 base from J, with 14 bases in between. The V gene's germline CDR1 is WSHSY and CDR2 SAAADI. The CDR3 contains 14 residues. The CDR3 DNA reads TGCGCCAGCACCGACCAGGGGGGGTCCTACGAGCAGTACTTC. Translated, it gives CASTDQGGSYEQYF.

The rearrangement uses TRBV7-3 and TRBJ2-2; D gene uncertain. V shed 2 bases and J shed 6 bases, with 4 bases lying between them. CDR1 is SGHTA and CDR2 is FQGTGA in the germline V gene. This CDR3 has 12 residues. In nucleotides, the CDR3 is TGTGCCAGCAGCTTATCGGCCGGGGAGCTGTTTTTT. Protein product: CASSLSAGELFF. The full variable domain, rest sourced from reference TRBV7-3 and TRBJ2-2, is GAGVSQTPSNKVTEKGKYVELRCDPISGHTALYWYRQSLGQGPEFLIYFQGTGAADDSGLPNDRFFAVRPEGSVSTLKIQRTERGDSAVYLCASSLSAGELFFGEGSRLTVL.

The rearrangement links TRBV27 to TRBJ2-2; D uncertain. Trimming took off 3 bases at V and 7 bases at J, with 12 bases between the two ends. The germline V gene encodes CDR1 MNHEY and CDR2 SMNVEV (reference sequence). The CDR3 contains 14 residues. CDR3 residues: CASSLEPFVGELFF. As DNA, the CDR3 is TGTGCCAGCAGTTTGGAGCCCTTCGTCGGGGAGCTGTTTTTT.

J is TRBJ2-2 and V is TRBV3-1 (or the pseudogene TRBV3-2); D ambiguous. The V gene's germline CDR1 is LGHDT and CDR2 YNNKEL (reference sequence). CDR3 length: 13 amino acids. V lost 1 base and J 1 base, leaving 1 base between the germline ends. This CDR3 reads CASSQGNTGELFF. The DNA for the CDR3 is TGTGCCAGCAGCCAAGGGAACACCGGGGAGCTGTTTTTT.

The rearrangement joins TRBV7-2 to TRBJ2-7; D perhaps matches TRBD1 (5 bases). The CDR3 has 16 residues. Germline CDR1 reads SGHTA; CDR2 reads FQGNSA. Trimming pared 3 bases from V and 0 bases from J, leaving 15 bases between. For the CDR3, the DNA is TGTGCCAGCAGCTTCTCGGGTCAGGGTAGCTCCTACGAGCAGTACTTC. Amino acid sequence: CASSFSGQGSSYEQYF.

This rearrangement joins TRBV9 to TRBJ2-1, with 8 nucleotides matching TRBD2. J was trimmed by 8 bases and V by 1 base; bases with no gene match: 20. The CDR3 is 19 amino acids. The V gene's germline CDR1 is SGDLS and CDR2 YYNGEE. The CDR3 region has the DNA TGTGCCAGCAGCGTATGGACTAGCTTAAGGTGTGAAAAGGTCGATGAGCAGTTCTTC. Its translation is CASSVWTSLRCEKVDEQFF.

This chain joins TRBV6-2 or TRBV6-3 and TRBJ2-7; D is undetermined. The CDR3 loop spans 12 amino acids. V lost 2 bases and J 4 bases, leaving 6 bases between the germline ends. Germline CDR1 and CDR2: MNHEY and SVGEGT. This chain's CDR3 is CASSYEPYEQYF. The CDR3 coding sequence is TGTGCCAGCAGTTACGAGCCATACGAGCAGTACTTC.

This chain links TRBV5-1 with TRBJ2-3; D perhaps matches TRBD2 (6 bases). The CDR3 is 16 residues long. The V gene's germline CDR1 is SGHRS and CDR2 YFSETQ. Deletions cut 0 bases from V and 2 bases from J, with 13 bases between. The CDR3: CASSLDAGTHTDTQYF. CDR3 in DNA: TGCGCCAGCAGCTTGGACGCGGGGACGCACACAGATACGCAGTATTTT.